This TCR beta chain emerged from a study of human T cells and chemical hapten exposure. Time point here: patch test 2, 6 weeks after DPC sensitization. The treatment: therapeutic diphenylcyclopropenone sensitization with weekly scalp DPC. This clonotype was detected many times. MiXCR, applied by TCRdb to the RACE reads, yields one record per CDR3 protein. Here the sample spans some 350,000 distinct CDR3 sequences, about 6.9% being singletons. This CDR3 has 15 residues. Germline V lookup: CDR1 SGHRS, CDR2 YFSETQ. Trimming stripped 0 bases from V and 0 bases from J, with 9 bases between. The sequence derives from a woman younger than 30 with alopecia areata. Some clones in this sample may be carry-over from other donors' samples. This specimen consisted of whole blood, obtained in connection with sensitization to the hapten diphenylcyclopropenone (DPC). The chain combines TRBV5-1 with TRBJ1-2, with unresolved D. CDR3 in DNA: TGCGCCAGCAGCTTGGCGGCACCCGCTAACTATGGCTACACCTTC. Encoded protein: CASSLAAPANYGYTF.